The rows below give T cell receptor beta chains drawn from one sample of a study of T cells expressing NK-cell markers. Each CDR3 protein gets one entry in TCRdb, which reprocessed the 5' RACE reads and gives no DNA. This sample's clone table lists about 370,000 distinct CDR3 sequences. Input material: blood T cells: a sorted CD56 or NKG2C T cell subset, CD4+ or CD8+ T cells, or bulk PBMC T cells (not recorded which). The receptors come from a woman aged 50 to 60 in good health. Each CDR3 is given with its conserved first and last residue.

V gene,J gene,CDR3 protein
TRBV20-1,TRBJ2-1,CSAQTANEQFF
TRBV29-1,TRBJ2-5,CSVSVGGETQYF
TRBV12-3/TRBV12-4,TRBJ2-7,CASSLTSGLGYEQYF
TRBV2,TRBJ2-1,CASRVAPKLDQQFF
TRBV18,TRBJ1-2,CASSPPARGRNYGYTF
TRBV5-6,TRBJ1-1,CASSPILNTEAFF
TRBV5-1,TRBJ1-1,CASSLVGGRQNTEAFF
TRBV29-1,TRBJ1-2,CSVVQGGGYTF
TRBV5-1,TRBJ1-2,CASSLPGQPSYTF
TRBV20-1,TRBJ2-1,CSALTPLAGSDNEQFF
TRBV14,TRBJ2-3,CASSQDFRTGADTQYF
TRBV7-2,TRBJ2-5,CASGSFVREKRFETQYF
TRBV18,TRBJ2-1,CASSPVVLAGATRYNEQFF
TRBV6-5,TRBJ1-5,CASSSGMDQPQHF
TRBV18,TRBJ2-1,CASSPGEAYNEQFF
TRBV28,TRBJ1-1,CASSRDWNTEAFF
TRBV10-3,TRBJ2-7,CAISASLVVSYEQYF
TRBV5-1,TRBJ2-1,CASSLGYHGSGRRVDEQFF
TRBV7-6,TRBJ2-5,CASSYSRSGETQYF
TRBV4-1,TRBJ1-1,CASSQPTGMNTEAFF
TRBV5-1,TRBJ2-5,CASSRGEVGTQYF
TRBV20-1,TRBJ2-1,CSARQALAVDEQFF
TRBV6-1,TRBJ2-1,CASSETGLAGGEQFF
TRBV11-3,TRBJ2-7,CASSLWGTGGPDEQYF
TRBV27,TRBJ2-1,CASSFRTGAGTSLYNEQFF
TRBV20-1,TRBJ2-1,CSASNFAGSYNEQFF
TRBV7-6,TRBJ1-2,CASSSGTGVSYGYTF
TRBV12-3/TRBV12-4,TRBJ2-1,CASSFWTGTGDNEQFF
TRBV20-1,TRBJ2-4,CSASEPLVILKNIQYF
TRBV20-1,TRBJ2-1,CSARNQLSYNEQFF
TRBV12-3/TRBV12-4,TRBJ2-2,CASSETRVAGELFF
TRBV5-8,TRBJ2-4,CASSPQTGAKNIQYF
TRBV3-1,TRBJ1-1,CASSKGQGNTEAFF
TRBV7-2,TRBJ1-3,CASSPRGHPSGNTIYF
TRBV11-3,TRBJ2-1,CASSLAPQIYNEQFF
TRBV29-1,TRBJ2-5,CSVDGRDRGRETQYF
TRBV6-4,TRBJ1-2,CASSDWDRGNGYTF
TRBV12-3/TRBV12-4,TRBJ2-5,CASSLGRFQETQYF
TRBV4-1,TRBJ2-1,CASSQVGTGHNEQFF
TRBV20-1,TRBJ2-1,CSARVTRRNEQFF
TRBV24-1,TRBJ2-1,CATSDGLGGRVRNEQFF
TRBV10-3,TRBJ2-3,CATQTSGRTDTQYF
TRBV5-1,TRBJ1-4,CASSLGGFGEKLFF
TRBV29-1,TRBJ2-3,CSVEGQFTDTQYF
TRBV11-2,TRBJ2-3,CASSLGYGFSTDTQYF
TRBV28,TRBJ1-1,CASRKYGQGRYTEAFF